Listed below are T cell receptor beta chains from one sample, sequenced in a study of T-cell memory formation after mild COVID-19. TCRdb redid the calling of the 5' RACE reads with MiXCR, one entry per CDR3 protein. Of 350,000 to 500,000 distinct CDR3 sequences listed, roughly 20% are singletons. Source material: PBMCs or a T cell subset sorted from them (not recorded which). Receptors originate from an adult woman who had mild COVID-19 (a few samples of this study predate the infection). Cell type and time point are not known. CDR3s include the opening cysteine and the closing phenylalanine or tryptophan. D genes are given only for firm matches. Clone size is given for some rows only: seen once, a few or many times, or a class if the clone is expanded.

j_gene | abundance | d_gene | v_gene | CDR3nt | CDR3aa
TRBJ1-2 | few | TRBD1 | TRBV12-3/TRBV12-4 | TGTGCCAGCAGTTTCCAGGGGGCCTCTGGCTACACCTTC | CASSFQGASGYTF
TRBJ2-3 | many | NA | TRBV6-5 | TGTGCCAGCAGTTACCCCCGGAGCGGCGCAGATACGCAGTATTTT | CASSYPRSGADTQYF
TRBJ2-5 | few | NA | TRBV9 | TGTGCCAGCAGCCCGAAGGGGTCGGAGACCCAGTACTTC | CASSPKGSETQYF
TRBJ1-3 | NA | NA | TRBV24-1 | TGTGCCACCAGTCCTAGTGGACAGCCCTTGAGTGGAAACACCATATATTTT | CATSPSGQPLSGNTIYF
TRBJ2-3 | NA | NA | TRBV6-6 | TGTGCCAGCAGTTACGCTACCCGCACAGATACGCAGTATTTT | CASSYATRTDTQYF
TRBJ1-1 | few | NA | TRBV14 | TGTGCCAGCAGCCAAAGGGTCCTAATACAGGGTCCGGCTGAAGCTTTCTTT | CASSQRVLIQGPAEAFF
TRBJ2-3 | NA | NA | TRBV29-1 | TGCAGCGTTGCCCCAGGGGATACGCAGTATTTT | CSVAPGDTQYF
TRBJ2-4 | NA | NA | TRBV5-5 | TGTGCCAGCAGCTTGGCCGGGCCCAAAAACATTCAGTACTTC | CASSLAGPKNIQYF
TRBJ2-5 | few | TRBD1 | TRBV5-1 | TGCGCCAGCAGCTTGGGAGGGGGCGCGGAGACCCAGTACTTC | CASSLGGGAETQYF
TRBJ2-7 | many | NA | TRBV15 | TGTGCCACCAGCAGAGAAGGCACTAGAACTTCCTACGAGCAGTACTTC | CATSREGTRTSYEQYF
TRBJ2-4 | NA | TRBD2 | TRBV6-1 | TGTGCCAGCACCACGGGACTAGCGGGAGAAGCCAAAAACATTCAGTACTTC | CASTTGLAGEAKNIQYF
TRBJ2-1 | NA | NA | TRBV2 | TGTGCCAGTGGGATCTACAATGAGCAGTTCTTC | CASGIYNEQFF
TRBJ1-1 | NA | NA | TRBV7-8 | TGTGCCAGTACGGCTTCGTGGCGGGGGTCGTACACTGAAGCTTTCTTT | CASTASWRGSYTEAFF
TRBJ2-1 | NA | NA | TRBV7-7 | TGTGCTAGCAGCCCTACTGTAACCGCCTACAATGAGCAGTTCTTC | CASSPTVTAYNEQFF
TRBJ2-5 | few | NA | TRBV18 | TGTGCCAGCTCACCACCCCAGGGAGGCGCAGAGACCCAGTACTTC | CASSPPQGGAETQYF
TRBJ2-7 | NA | TRBD1 | TRBV3-1 | TGTGCCAGCAGCCAAGGTCGCCAGGGGGCTTACGAGAGGCACTTC | CASSQGRQGAYERHF
TRBJ2-2 | once | NA | TRBV9 | TGTGCCAGCAGCGGTTGGGCCGGGGAGCTGTTTTTT | CASSGWAGELFF
TRBJ2-7 | few | TRBD2 | TRBV20-1 | TGCAGTGCTAGAGATTCAGCGGGGGGGTCGCGGCAGTACTTC | CSARDSAGGSRQYF
TRBJ1-2 | NA | NA | TRBV5-1 | TGCGCCAGCAGCTTGGGCGGGGGGCCTGGCTACACCTTC | CASSLGGGPGYTF
TRBJ2-7 | few | NA | TRBV3-1 | TGTGCCAGCAGCCAAGGGAATCCCTACGAGCAGTACTTC | CASSQGNPYEQYF
TRBJ2-7 | few | TRBD2 | TRBV18 | TGTGCCAGCTCACCACCTGCCGGGGGGGCCTCTTACGAGCAGTACTTC | CASSPPAGGASYEQYF
TRBJ2-4 | NA | TRBD1 | TRBV11-2 | TGTGCCAGCAGCCGCGGAGACAGGGGGCTAATCGGAGCCAAAAACATTCAGTACTTC | CASSRGDRGLIGAKNIQYF
TRBJ2-3 | few | NA | TRBV20-1 | TGCAGTGCTAGTGTGGGGTCGCGGGACACAGATACGCAGTATTTT | CSASVGSRDTDTQYF
TRBJ2-7 | few | NA | TRBV29-1 | TGCAGCGGTGGGAGAGGCGGCGGGGAGCAGTACTTC | CSGGRGGGEQYF
TRBJ2-6 | few | NA | TRBV3-1 | TGTGCCAGCAGCCAAGGGACTATGAGCTCTGGGGCCAACGTCCTGACTTTC | CASSQGTMSSGANVLTF
TRBJ2-2 | few | NA | TRBV5-1 | TGCGCCAGCACTTCCTCTAGAGCCGGGGAGCTGTTTTTT | CASTSSRAGELFF
TRBJ1-2 | few | NA | TRBV24-1 | TGTGCCACCAGTGATTATACAGGGACCTATGGCTACACCTTC | CATSDYTGTYGYTF
TRBJ2-3 | NA | TRBD2 | TRBV29-1 | TGCAGCGTTGTTTTCTCGGCGGGAGGGCCGGGAACAGATACGCAGTATTTT | CSVVFSAGGPGTDTQYF
TRBJ2-2 | NA | NA | TRBV7-8 | TGTGCCAGCAGCTTAGCCGGCCTGCCTACCGGGGAGCTGTTTTTT | CASSLAGLPTGELFF
TRBJ1-5 | few | NA | TRBV6-1 | TGTGCCAGCAGTGAAGCGGGAGGGGGGGGACAGCCCCAGCATTTT | CASSEAGGGGQPQHF
TRBJ2-5 | few | TRBD2 | TRBV30 | TGTGCCTGGAGCCCCTTCTGGGTAGCGGGGCGGCGGGGAGAGACCCAGTACTTC | CAWSPFWVAGRRGETQYF
TRBJ2-1 | NA | TRBD1 | TRBV6-6 | TGTGCCAGCAGTGCCGGGACAGCTTACAATGAGCAGTTCTTC | CASSAGTAYNEQFF
TRBJ1-1 | NA | TRBD1 | TRBV19 | TGTGCCAGTAGATGGGGACAGGCTATGAACACTGAAGCTTTCTTT | CASRWGQAMNTEAFF
TRBJ1-2 | NA | NA | TRBV12-3/TRBV12-4 | TGTGCCAGCACCCACAGGCTTACGGGGGGCGCGGTCTATGGCTACACCTTC | CASTHRLTGGAVYGYTF